A selection of T cell receptor beta chains follows, all from one sample in a study of blood T cells in healthy people across ages. MiXCR, run by TCRdb on the 5' RACE reads, gives a single entry per CDR3 protein. There are over a million distinct CDR3 sequences in the sample; roughly two fifths occur only once, and over 3.5% lies in the top ten. The sample comprised blood. These receptors all come from a woman aged 18-29 years in good health. CDR3s leave out the opening cysteine and the closing phenylalanine or tryptophan.

>TRBV7-9|TRBJ1-1
ASSFFADTEAF
>TRBV29-1|TRBJ1-1
SVGLGLNANTEAF
>TRBV6-6|TRBJ2-7
ASTYTQSSYEQY
>TRBV20-1|-
SVGTWTRGTYEQY
>TRBV12-3/TRBV12-4|TRBJ2-1
ASSFQAILNNEQF
>TRBV12-3/TRBV12-4|TRBJ1-5
ASSFGRVSNQPQH
>TRBV3-1|TRBJ1-2
ASSQDGGFGYGYT
>TRBV7-9|TRBJ1-2
ASSLVRGGRGYGYT
>TRBV29-1|TRBJ1-2
SVRTYPTGNDCGYT
>TRBV5-5|TRBJ2-2
ASSLAGQEDYTGELF
>TRBV12-3/TRBV12-4|TRBJ2-7
ASSLRGTHYNEQY
>TRBV27|TRBJ2-1
ASSLSSSGSSYNEQF
>TRBV10-3|TRBJ2-1
AISAGLADEQF
>TRBV20-1|TRBJ1-1
SAISDSTQAF
>TRBV4-3|TRBJ1-1
ASSQARGLNTEAF
>TRBV12-3/TRBV12-4|TRBJ2-7
ASSSGQGEYNEQY
>TRBV13|TRBJ1-3
ASSSNRVRNTIY
>TRBV6-2/TRBV6-3|TRBJ2-3
ASSYSSPFDTQY
>TRBV2|TRBJ2-7
ASSEALTTYEQY
>TRBV6-2/TRBV6-3|TRBJ2-1
ASTSFWGRGSYNEQF
>TRBV14|TRBJ2-1
ASSPLAGGGGQF
>TRBV5-6|TRBJ1-1
ASSFRDRINTEAF